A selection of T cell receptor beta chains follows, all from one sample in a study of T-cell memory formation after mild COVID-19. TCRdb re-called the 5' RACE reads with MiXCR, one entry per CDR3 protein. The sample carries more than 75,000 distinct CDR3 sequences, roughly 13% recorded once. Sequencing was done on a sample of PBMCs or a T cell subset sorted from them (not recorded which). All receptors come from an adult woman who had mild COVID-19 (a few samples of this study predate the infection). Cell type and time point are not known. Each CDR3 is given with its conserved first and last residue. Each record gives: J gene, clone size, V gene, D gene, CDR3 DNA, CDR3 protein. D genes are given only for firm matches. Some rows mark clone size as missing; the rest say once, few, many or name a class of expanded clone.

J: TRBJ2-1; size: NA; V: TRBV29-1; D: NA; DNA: TGCAGCGTCCCCCAGTCGTTTTTCGGGACTTACAATGAGCAGTTCTTC; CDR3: CSVPQSFFGTYNEQFF
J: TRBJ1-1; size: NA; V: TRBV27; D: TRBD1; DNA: TGTGCCAGCAGTACAGGGGGCACTGAAGCTTTCTTT; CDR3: CASSTGGTEAFF
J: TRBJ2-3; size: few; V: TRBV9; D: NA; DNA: TGTGCCAGCAGCGTAGTGGGGGAGGCAGACACAGATACGCAGTATTTT; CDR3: CASSVVGEADTDTQYF
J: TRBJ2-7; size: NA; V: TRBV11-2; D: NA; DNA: TGTGCCAGCAGCTTATCCGGGTGGGACTACGAGCAGTACTTC; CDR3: CASSLSGWDYEQYF
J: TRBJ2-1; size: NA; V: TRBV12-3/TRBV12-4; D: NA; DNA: TGTGCCAGCAGCGATTTTGATGAGCAGTTCTTC; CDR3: CASSDFDEQFF
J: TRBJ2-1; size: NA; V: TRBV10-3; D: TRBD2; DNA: TGTGCCATAACTAGCGGATACAATGAGCAGTTCTTC; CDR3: CAITSGYNEQFF
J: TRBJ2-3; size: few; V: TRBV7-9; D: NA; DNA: TGTGCCAGCTACGAGGGATTTACGCAGTATTTT; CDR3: CASYEGFTQYF
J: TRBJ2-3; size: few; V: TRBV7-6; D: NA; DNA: TGTGCCAGCAGCTTGTTCATGGGGAGAAGTGCGTCAGATACGCAGTATTTT; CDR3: CASSLFMGRSASDTQYF
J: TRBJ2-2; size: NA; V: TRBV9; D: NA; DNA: TGTGCCAGCAGCTTCCGGACCACGAACACCGGGGAGCTGTTTTTT; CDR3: CASSFRTTNTGELFF
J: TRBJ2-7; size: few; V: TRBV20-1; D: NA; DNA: TGCAGTGCTAGTGGGCAGAGCTCCTACGAGCAGTACTTC; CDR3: CSASGQSSYEQYF
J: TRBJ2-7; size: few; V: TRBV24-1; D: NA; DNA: TGTGCCACCAGTGAAGAGGGGGACCACTACGAGCAGTACTTC; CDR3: CATSEEGDHYEQYF
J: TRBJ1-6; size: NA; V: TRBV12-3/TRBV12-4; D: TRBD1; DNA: TGTGCCAGCAGCCCCGGGACAGGGGGCGGTTCACCCCTCCACTTT; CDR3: CASSPGTGGGSPLHF
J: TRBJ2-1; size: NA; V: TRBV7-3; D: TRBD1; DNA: TGTGCCAGCAGCTTTGAGACAGGGAATGAGCAGTTCTTC; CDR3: CASSFETGNEQFF
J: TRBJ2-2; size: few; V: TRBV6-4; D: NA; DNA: TGTGCCAGCAGTGACACACCGGGGGGCCCTAGCGGGGAGCTGTTTTTT; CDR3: CASSDTPGGPSGELFF
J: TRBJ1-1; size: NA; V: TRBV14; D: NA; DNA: TGTGCCAGCAGCCAAGGATTTATCACGAACACTGAAGCTTTCTTT; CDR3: CASSQGFITNTEAFF
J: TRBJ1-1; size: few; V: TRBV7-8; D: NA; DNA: TGTGCCAGCAGCTTAGAAAGGGGCTGGGGTACTGAAGCTTTCTTT; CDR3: CASSLERGWGTEAFF
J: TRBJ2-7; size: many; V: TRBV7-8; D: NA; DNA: TGTGCCAGTCGGACTGTCACCCCGTCCGAGCAGTACTTC; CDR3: CASRTVTPSEQYF
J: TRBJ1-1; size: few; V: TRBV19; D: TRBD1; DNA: TGTGCCAGTACAGGGGGGATCGCTGAAGCTTTCTTT; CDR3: CASTGGIAEAFF
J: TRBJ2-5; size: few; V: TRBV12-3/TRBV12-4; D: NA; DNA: TGTGCCAGCAGCTCCGAACTGCACCAAGAGACCCAGTACTTC; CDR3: CASSSELHQETQYF
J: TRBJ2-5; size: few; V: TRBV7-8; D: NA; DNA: TGTGCCAGCAGCTCGTCACCGGACTACAGGGCTGGGGAGACCCAGTACTTC; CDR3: CASSSSPDYRAGETQYF
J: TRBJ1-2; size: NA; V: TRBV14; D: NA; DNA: TGTGCCAGCAGCCAAGCCACCGACTATGGCTACACCTTC; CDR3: CASSQATDYGYTF
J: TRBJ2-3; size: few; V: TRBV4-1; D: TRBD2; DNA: TGCGCCAGCAGCCCTCGGGGGGGACGGGATACGCAGTATTTT; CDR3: CASSPRGGRDTQYF
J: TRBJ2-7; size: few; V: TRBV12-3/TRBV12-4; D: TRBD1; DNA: TGTGCCAGCAGCCCTGGACAGGGAATGGTCGACGAGCAGTACTTC; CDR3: CASSPGQGMVDEQYF
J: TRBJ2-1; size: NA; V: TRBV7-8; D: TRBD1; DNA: TGTGCCAGCAGCTTAGACAGGGGCCTCGACAATGAGCAGTTCTTC; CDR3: CASSLDRGLDNEQFF
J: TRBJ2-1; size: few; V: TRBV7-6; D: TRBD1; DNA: TGTGCCAGCAGCTTAGGGGACAGCAAATACAATGAGCAGTTCTTC; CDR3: CASSLGDSKYNEQFF
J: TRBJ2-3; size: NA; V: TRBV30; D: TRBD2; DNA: TGTGCCTGGAGCCTAGCGGGGACCACAGATACGCAGTATTTT; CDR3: CAWSLAGTTDTQYF
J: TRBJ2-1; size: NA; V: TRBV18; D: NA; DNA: TGTGCCAGCTCACCCGACGTTATTGGGCATCACAATGAGCAGTTCTTC; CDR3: CASSPDVIGHHNEQFF
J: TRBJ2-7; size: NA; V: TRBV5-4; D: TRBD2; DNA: TGTGCCAGCAGCTTACTGGGACTAGCGTTTACCTACGAGCAGTACTTC; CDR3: CASSLLGLAFTYEQYF
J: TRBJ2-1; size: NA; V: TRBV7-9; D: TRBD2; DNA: TGTGCCAGCAGCCTAGGGACTAGCGGGGCCTCCTACAATGAGCAGTTCTTC; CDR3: CASSLGTSGASYNEQFF
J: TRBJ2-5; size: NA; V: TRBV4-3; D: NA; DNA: TGCGCCAGCAGCCAAACGGGGTTAGAGACCCAGTACTTC; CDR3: CASSQTGLETQYF
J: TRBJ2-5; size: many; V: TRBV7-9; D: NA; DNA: TGTGCCAGCAGCTTAACTCCTAGCAAAGAGACCCAGTACTTC; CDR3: CASSLTPSKETQYF
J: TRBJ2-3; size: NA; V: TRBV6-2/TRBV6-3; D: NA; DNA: TGTGCCAGCAGTTACGCACCTATGAAATCGACAGCTGGCGGGGCCCTAGATACGCAGTATTTT; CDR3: CASSYAPMKSTAGGALDTQYF
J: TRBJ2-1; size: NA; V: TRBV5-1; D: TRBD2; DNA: TGCGCCAGCAGCCCAGGACTAGCGCAGGTCACCAATGAGCAGTTCTTC; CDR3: CASSPGLAQVTNEQFF
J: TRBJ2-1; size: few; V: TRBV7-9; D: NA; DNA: TGTGCCAGCAGCTCATCTGGGGGCGCAGCGTACAATGAGCAGTTCTTC; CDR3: CASSSSGGAAYNEQFF
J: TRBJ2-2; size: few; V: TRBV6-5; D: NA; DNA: TGTGCCAGCAGTAACACCGGCACCGGGGAGCTGTTTTTT; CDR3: CASSNTGTGELFF
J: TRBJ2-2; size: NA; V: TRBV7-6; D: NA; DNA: TGTGCCAGCAGCTCCCGGTGGGGGGAAGCGAACGGGGAGCTGTTTTTT; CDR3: CASSSRWGEANGELFF
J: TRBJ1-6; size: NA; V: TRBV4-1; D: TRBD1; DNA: TGCGCCAGCAGCCACGAAGCACAGGGGGGCAATTCACCCCTCCACTTT; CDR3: CASSHEAQGGNSPLHF
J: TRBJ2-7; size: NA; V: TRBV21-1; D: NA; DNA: TGTGCCAGCAGCATGGGGGGACAGGGGGCGAGCGAGCAGTACTTC; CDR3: CASSMGGQGASEQYF
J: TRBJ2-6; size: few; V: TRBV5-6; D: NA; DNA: TGTGCCAGCAGCTTGGAGGGCCTCTTCTCTGGGGCCAACGTCCTGACTTTC; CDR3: CASSLEGLFSGANVLTF
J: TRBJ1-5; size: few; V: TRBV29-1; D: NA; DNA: TGCAGCGTCGGGCCTCAGCCCCAGCATTTT; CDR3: CSVGPQPQHF
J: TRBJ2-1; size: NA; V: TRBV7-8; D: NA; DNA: TGTGCCAGCAGCTTAATTGGCGGGCAGATGGGGAATGAGCAGTTCTTC; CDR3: CASSLIGGQMGNEQFF
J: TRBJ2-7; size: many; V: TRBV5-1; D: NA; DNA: TGCGCCAGCAGCCCCGACAACTACCCTTACGAGCAGTACTTC; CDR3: CASSPDNYPYEQYF
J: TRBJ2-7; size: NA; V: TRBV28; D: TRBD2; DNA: TGTGCCAGCAGTTCCCCTAGGCTAGCGGGGGCTTACGAGCAGTACTTC; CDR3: CASSSPRLAGAYEQYF
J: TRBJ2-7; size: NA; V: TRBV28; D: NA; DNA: TGTGCCAGCAGACGGATGTCCTACGAGCAGTACTTC; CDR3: CASRRMSYEQYF
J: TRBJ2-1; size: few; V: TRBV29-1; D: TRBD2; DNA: TGCAGCGTTGAAGATGGGCTAGCGGGATACAATGAGCAGTTCTTC; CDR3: CSVEDGLAGYNEQFF